The 21 T cell receptor beta chains given below trace back to one sample, sequenced in a study of T-cell reconstitution after alpha-beta-depleted transplantation in children. The TCRbeta library incorporated unique molecular identifiers. TCRdb re-called the PCR reads through MiXCR, storing one row per CDR3 protein. The sample has approximately 350,000 distinct CDR3 sequences; about 16% are singletons. The starting material was PBMCs, mostly from graft donor cells, obtained 360 days after TCRalphabeta/CD19-depleted stem cell transplant. The receptors originated from a male patient between 2 and 10 years old who had a stem cell transplant for acute lymphoblastic leukemia, so the T cells may come from the graft donor.

This clonotype was observed a handful of times. The chain recombines TRBV20-1 with TRBJ1-5; D not certain. The V end was cut by 6 bases, the J end by 2 bases, with 5 bases between. This CDR3 has 11 amino acids. Germline-derived CDR1 and CDR2 are DFQATT and SNEGSKA (reference sequence). The CDR3 is CSALGNQPQHF. CDR3 DNA sequence: TGCAGTGCCTTGGGCAATCAGCCCCAGCATTTT.

This chain connects TRBV6-4 to TRBJ1-6, with 7 bases lining up with TRBD1. Looked up from germline, CDR1 is MRHNA and CDR2 is SNTAGT. V was clipped by 7 bases and J by 7 bases; unmatched bases: 22. This CDR3 region has 19 residues. In DNA, the CDR3 is TGTGCCAGCAATCCACCGGGACAGATATTCCTTCCGCGAAATTCACCCCTCCACTTT. Its protein is CASNPPGQIFLPRNSPLHF.

V usage is TRBV12-3 or TRBV12-4 and J usage is TRBJ2-5; 9 bases are a match to TRBD2. There are 13 residues in the CDR3. V gave up 7 bases and J gave up 3 bases; unmatched junction bases: 3. For the CDR3, the DNA is TGTGCCAGCACCGCTAGCGGGGAAGAGACCCAGTACTTC. It is translated as CASTASGEETQYF.

This clonotype was recorded many times. The V and J genes are TRBV12-3 or TRBV12-4 and TRBJ2-5, with D perhaps TRBD2 (5 bases). The CDR3 sequence is 13 residues long. V lost 2 bases and J 5 bases, leaving 9 bases between the germline ends. DNA of the CDR3: TGTGCCAGCAGTTTATCGGGGAAGGAGACCCAGTACTTC. Its protein product is CASSLSGKETQYF.

This rearrangement joins TRBV18 to TRBJ2-4, with a tentative D call TRBD2 (7 bases). From germline, CDR1 is KGHSH and CDR2 LQKENI. This CDR3 is 16 amino acids long. Trimming cost V 2 bases and J 0 bases, with 11 bases left between them. As DNA, the CDR3 is TGTGCCAGCTCACCATCCGGGGGGCTAGCCAAAAACATTCAGTACTTC. Its translation is CASSPSGGLAKNIQYF.

The rearrangement joins TRBV19 to TRBJ1-5; no definite D call. The CDR3 has 13 residues. CDR1 and CDR2 (germline): LNHDA, SQIVND (reference sequence). V dropped 8 bases and J dropped 7 bases, with 15 bases sitting between them. The DNA of the CDR3 is TGTGCCAGTTCTGACATAGCAGGACAGCCCCAGCATTTT. Translated: CASSDIAGQPQHF.

This clonotype was recorded at least ten times. This chain connects TRBV20-1 to TRBJ1-1; D ambiguous. Trimming stripped 5 bases from V and 0 bases from J, with 7 bases between. CDR1 is DFQATT, CDR2 SNEGSKA, per germline (reference sequence). This CDR3 contains 12 residues. The CDR3 spells CSALLVNTEAFF. CDR3 in DNA: TGCAGTGCTCTGCTGGTGAACACTGAAGCTTTCTTT.

The V and J genes are TRBV27 and TRBJ2-1, with D perhaps TRBD1 (5 bases). This CDR3 spans 15 amino acids. The germline V and J ends were trimmed by 4 bases and 7 bases, with 17 bases remaining between them. Germline lookup yields CDR1 MNHEY and CDR2 SMNVEV (reference sequence). The CDR3 nucleotides read TGTGCCAGCAGTTCTGTAAAGGGGCGGCCAAATGAGCAGTTCTTC. Residues: CASSSVKGRPNEQFF.

This clonotype was detected many times. This chain uses TRBV10-3 with TRBJ2-5, with D possibly TRBD2 on 6 matching bases. Germline CDR1 ENHRY, CDR2 SYGVKD. Trimming took off 8 bases at V and 3 bases at J, with 13 bases between the two ends. The CDR3 contains 13 residues. The CDR3 is CAIRAQREETQYF. CDR3 nucleotides: TGTGCCATCCGAGCTCAGCGGGAAGAGACCCAGTACTTC.

The chain has TRBV6-4 and TRBJ2-3; maybe TRBD2 (5 bases). V was pared by 4 bases and J by 4 bases, with 15 bases between. The CDR3 is made up of 15 amino acids. CDR1 is MRHNA and CDR2 is SNTAGT in the germline V gene. CDR3 loop: CASSAGERRPDTQYF. DNA for the CDR3: TGTGCCAGCAGTGCCGGGGAGCGGAGACCAGATACGCAGTATTTT.

A few counts support this clonotype. The chain uses TRBV4-3 and TRBJ2-1; D might be TRBD2 (6 bases). V was clipped by 4 bases and J by 6 bases, with 13 bases between them. Germline V gene data show CDR1 as LGHNA and CDR2 as YSLEER. The CDR3 extends over 14 amino acids. The CDR3 protein is CASSRNEGGNEQFF. The DNA for the CDR3 is TGCGCCAGCAGCCGTAATGAGGGAGGCAATGAGCAGTTCTTC.

This rearrangement joins TRBV6-2 or TRBV6-3 to TRBJ2-1; possible D gene TRBD1, 6 bases. Germline CDR1 reads MNHEY; CDR2 reads SVGEGT. The V and J ends lost 6 bases and 5 bases respectively, with 11 bases between them. The CDR3 sequence is 13 residues long. CDR3 protein: CASSRHRDNEQFF. As DNA, the CDR3 is TGTGCCAGCAGCCGCCACAGGGACAATGAGCAGTTCTTC.

This sequence joins TRBV5-1 and TRBJ2-7, with D perhaps TRBD1 (5 bases). The V and J ends lost 4 bases and 2 bases respectively, with 16 bases between them. Looked up from germline, CDR1 is SGHRS and CDR2 is YFSETQ. The CDR3 length is 15 residues. The CDR3 is CASSSLGANTYEQYF. As DNA, the CDR3 is TGCGCCAGCAGCAGCCTAGGGGCGAACACCTACGAGCAGTACTTC.

The genes are TRBV4-1 and TRBJ2-1; 7 bases are shared with TRBD2. The CDR3 is 18 amino acids. In germline, CDR1 is MGHRA, CDR2 YSYEKL. The ends lost 3 bases at V and 0 bases at J; junction bases unmatched: 11. The CDR3: CASSQGRASGVSYNEQFF. The CDR3 DNA reads as TGCGCCAGCAGCCAGGGTAGGGCGAGCGGGGTCTCCTACAATGAGCAGTTCTTC.

The chain uses TRBV4-1 and TRBJ2-4; D gene unclear. Germline CDR1 MGHRA, CDR2 YSYEKL. Trimming cost V 0 bases and J 4 bases, with 4 bases left between them. This CDR3 region has 13 residues. CDR3 amino acids: CASSQDRKNIQYF. The DNA of the CDR3 is TGCGCCAGCAGCCAAGACAGAAAAAACATTCAGTACTTC.

This clonotype was observed a handful of times. J is TRBJ2-3 and V is TRBV27; 9 positions match TRBD2. The junction had 21 bases not matched to a gene; V was cut back by 1 base and J by 4 bases. This CDR3 has 21 residues. CDR1 is MNHEY, CDR2 SMNVEV, per germline (reference sequence). The CDR3 nucleotides read TGTGCCAGCAGTTTATACCCCTCCGGGGTTGGAATAGCGGGAGAGCCAGATACGCAGTATTTT. It codes for CASSLYPSGVGIAGEPDTQYF.

This clonotype was picked up many times. V gene TRBV29-1 combines with J gene TRBJ2-3, with TRBD2 identical over 8 bases. Trimming removed 3 bases from V and 5 bases from J; junction bases left unmatched: 7. The V gene's germline CDR1 is SQVTM and CDR2 ANQGSEA. The CDR3 is 14 amino acids. As DNA, the CDR3 is TGCAGCGTTGAGGAAGCGGGAGAAGGAGATACGCAGTATTTT. Its protein product is CSVEEAGEGDTQYF.

This clonotype has only a few counts. This chain's CDR3 is CASSLGGLRDRERNSPLHF. As DNA, the CDR3 is TGCGCCAGCAGCTTGGGAGGCCTTCGGGACAGGGAGCGGAATTCACCCCTCCACTTT. This rearrangement joins TRBV5-1 to TRBJ1-6, with TRBD1 matching 9 bases. CDR1 and CDR2 from the germline V gene are SGHRS and YFSETQ. The V segment lost 0 bases and the J segment 7 bases; nucleotides outside the gene matches: 14. The CDR3 consists of 19 residues.

CDR3 sequence (DNA): TGCAGTGTCAAGGGGGGGCAAGAGACCCAGTACTTC. This gives the protein CSVKGGQETQYF. The V and J genes are TRBV20-1 and TRBJ2-5; TRBD2 is a possible D gene (7 bases). CDR3 length equals 12 residues. The V end was cut by 7 bases, the J end by 2 bases, with 11 bases between. CDR1 and CDR2 from the germline V gene are DFQATT and SNEGSKA (reference sequence).

This clonotype came up a few times. The CDR3 loop reads CASSQDSGTGLGEQYF. For the CDR3, the DNA is TGCGCCAGCAGCCAAGATAGCGGGACAGGGTTGGGCGAGCAGTACTTC. The chain joins TRBV4-3 to TRBJ2-7, with D maybe TRBD1 (9 bases). V shed 0 bases and J shed 6 bases, with 18 bases lying between them. Germline V gene lookup returns CDR1 LGHNA and CDR2 YSLEER. The length of the CDR3 is 16 residues.

This chain links TRBV9 with TRBJ2-2; a possible D gene is TRBD2 (5 bases). Germline CDR1 SGDLS, CDR2 YYNGEE. V lost 7 bases and J 1 base, leaving 14 bases between the germline ends. This CDR3 is 15 amino acids long. CDR3 region: CASSQRALNTGELFF. CDR3 nucleotides: TGTGCCAGCTCCCAGAGGGCCCTGAACACCGGGGAGCTGTTTTTT.